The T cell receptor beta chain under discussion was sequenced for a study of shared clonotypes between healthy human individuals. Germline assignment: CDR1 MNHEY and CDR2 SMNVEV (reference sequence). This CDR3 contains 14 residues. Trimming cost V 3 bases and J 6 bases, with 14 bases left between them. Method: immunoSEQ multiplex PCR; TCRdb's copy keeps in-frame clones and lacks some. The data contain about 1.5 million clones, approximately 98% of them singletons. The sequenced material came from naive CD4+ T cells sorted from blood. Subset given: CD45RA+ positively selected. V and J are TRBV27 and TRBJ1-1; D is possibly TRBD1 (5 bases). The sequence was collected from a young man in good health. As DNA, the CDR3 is TGTGCCAGCAGTTTTTATAGCTGGGGGGCTGAAGCTTTCTTT. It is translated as CASSFYSWGAEAFF.